One and the same sample provided the 9 T cell receptor beta chains below, sequenced in a study of response to subunit inactivated influenza vaccine. Using its own MiXCR run on the RT-PCR reads, TCRdb lists one record per CDR3 protein. Of roughly 460,000 distinct CDR3 sequences in the sample, about a tenth were seen once. The input for sequencing was PBMCs from blood, taken roughly 47 days after vaccination. These TCRs come from a middle-aged man who received an inactivated influenza vaccine.

This clonotype was observed a few times. The chain is built from TRBV6-1 and TRBJ1-5, with no clear D. The germline V and J ends were trimmed by 0 bases and 13 bases, with 22 bases remaining between them. This CDR3 is 16 amino acids long. Germline loops: CDR1 MNHNS, CDR2 SASEGT. CDR3 residues: CASSEALFGLSLYQHF. CDR3 DNA: TGTGCCAGCAGTGAAGCGCTCTTTGGTTTAAGTTTATATCAGCATTTT.

At least ten counts were recorded for this clonotype. CDR3 sequence reads: CSARDPSGGTDTQYF. The CDR3 DNA reads TGCAGTGCTAGAGATCCTAGCGGGGGAACAGATACGCAGTATTTT. The rearrangement joins TRBV20-1 to TRBJ2-3; TRBD2 matches at 10 bases. CDR3 length: 15 residues. V trimming: 0 bases; J trimming: 3 bases; junction bases outside the gene matches: 3. CDR1 DFQATT and CDR2 SNEGSKA come from the germline V gene (reference sequence).

The V gene is TRBV6-1, the J gene TRBJ2-2; D possibly matches TRBD1 or TRBD2 (5 bases each). Trimming pared 6 bases from V and 6 bases from J, leaving 11 bases between. CDR3 length: 13 amino acids. Germline CDR1 and CDR2: MNHNS and SASEGT. The CDR3 nucleotides are TGTGCCAGCAGCCCCGGGGCGGCCGGGGAGCTGTTTTTT. Protein: CASSPGAAGELFF.

The gene calls are TRBV6-1 and TRBJ2-3; TRBD2 agrees at 7 bases. V lost 4 bases, J lost 3 bases, and 4 bases stayed unmatched. The CDR3 runs 14 residues. Germline-derived CDR1 and CDR2 are MNHNS and SASEGT. The CDR3 nucleotides are TGTGCCAGCAGTGGAGGACTAGTAACAGATACGCAGTATTTT. Protein product: CASSGGLVTDTQYF.

The J gene is TRBJ1-1, the V gene TRBV10-3; D is unresolved. This CDR3 comprises 11 residues. Germline V gives CDR1 ENHRY, CDR2 SYGVKD. Trimming stripped 11 bases from V and 1 base from J, with 8 bases between. The CDR3 region has the DNA TGTGCCGCCCGGGGGAACACTGAAGCTTTCTTT. Its translation: CAARGNTEAFF.

This clonotype has just a few counts. The chain uses TRBV25-1 and TRBJ2-2; possible D gene TRBD2, 5 bases. The CDR3 runs 16 residues. The V gene's germline CDR1 is MGHDK and CDR2 SYGVNS. Deletions cut 4 bases from V and 1 base from J, with 13 bases between. CDR3 sequence reads: CASSVPGGGNTGELFF. DNA for the CDR3: TGTGCCAGCAGTGTCCCTGGCGGAGGGAACACCGGGGAGCTGTTTTTT.

This clonotype was counted ten times or more. The CDR3 DNA follows: TGCGCCAGCAGCCAAGATTGGTCCGTCTACAATGAGCAGTTCTTC. This sequence encodes CASSQDWSVYNEQFF. The J gene is TRBJ2-1, the V gene TRBV4-3; D gene ambiguous. CDR3 length: 15 amino acids. Germline V CDR1 and CDR2: LGHNA, YSLEER. V was clipped by 0 bases and J by 3 bases, with 9 bases between them.

This clonotype has a handful of counts. The gene calls are TRBV4-2 and TRBJ2-3; TRBD2 is a possible D gene (5 bases). This CDR3 contains 16 residues. Germline-derived CDR1 and CDR2 are LGHNA and YNFKEQ. Trimming stripped 0 bases from V and 0 bases from J, with 10 bases between. This CDR3 is CASSQEAGLSTDTQYF. In DNA, the CDR3 is TGTGCCAGCAGCCAAGAGGCCGGACTTAGCACAGATACGCAGTATTTT.

This clonotype was picked up one time. V gene TRBV19 combines with J gene TRBJ2-7, with 8 bases lining up with TRBD1. Germline-derived CDR1 and CDR2 are LNHDA and SQIVND (reference sequence). The CDR3 is 15 amino acids. V was pared by 4 bases and J by 2 bases, with 7 bases of the junction left unmatched. The CDR3 region is CASSTRTGRAYEQYF. CDR3 DNA sequence: TGTGCCAGTAGTACTCGGACAGGGCGGGCCTACGAGCAGTACTTC.